This record covers a single T cell receptor beta chain. Germline values: CDR1 SGHTA, CDR2 FQGNSA. Between the trimmed V and J ends, which lost 5 bases and 4 bases, there was a span of 11 bases. The CDR3 length is 14 residues. This sample is part of a study of blood T cells in healthy people across ages. Through a sample-barcoded 5' primer and a J-beta primer mix, a second PCR was run for about 6 to 11 cycles. No fewer than 3 million CDR3-containing paired-end reads came from each sample. Each CDR3 protein gets one entry after TCRdb re-called the 5' RACE reads with MiXCR. The sample contains hundreds of thousands of distinct CDR3 sequences, about 43% of which appear only once.

The specimen was blood. The TCR was taken from an elderly man in good health. The chain combines TRBV7-2 with TRBJ1-4, with D possibly matching TRBD1 (6 bases). The CDR3 region is CASSLTGINEKLFF. DNA for the CDR3: TGTGCCAGCAGCCTAACAGGGATTAATGAAAAACTGTTTTTT.